This paragraph covers one T cell receptor beta chain sequence. The antigen is undetermined. Germline CDR1 LGHDT, CDR2 YNNKEL (reference sequence). The CDR3 extends over 12 amino acids. V lost 2 bases to trimming and J lost 12 bases, with 8 bases between them. TCRdb analysed the 5' RACE reads with MiXCR anew, one entry per CDR3 protein. The sample lists around 610,000 distinct CDR3 sequences, approximately 13% occurring once. The data are from a study of T cells after yellow fever vaccination. Study-wide findings and caveats: Any FACS-sorted repertoire could hold abundant clonotypes that contaminate it from the bulk population.

The sample consisted of PBMCs, taken on the day of the yellow fever booster vaccination. This clonotype was obtained from a man aged 25-45 years who received the YFV17D yellow fever vaccine. The genes are TRBV3-1 and TRBJ1-6; D is uncertain. CDR3: CASSQRPEPLHF. The CDR3, as DNA: TGTGCCAGCAGCCAAAGACCGGAACCCCTCCACTTT. Full variable domain (missing parts from reference TRBV3-1 and TRBJ1-6): DTAVSQTPKYLVTQMGNDKSIKCEQNLGHDTMYWYKQDSKKFLKIMFSYNNKELIINETVPNRFSPKSPDKAHLNLHINSLELGDSAVYFCASSQRPEPLHFGNGTRLTVT.